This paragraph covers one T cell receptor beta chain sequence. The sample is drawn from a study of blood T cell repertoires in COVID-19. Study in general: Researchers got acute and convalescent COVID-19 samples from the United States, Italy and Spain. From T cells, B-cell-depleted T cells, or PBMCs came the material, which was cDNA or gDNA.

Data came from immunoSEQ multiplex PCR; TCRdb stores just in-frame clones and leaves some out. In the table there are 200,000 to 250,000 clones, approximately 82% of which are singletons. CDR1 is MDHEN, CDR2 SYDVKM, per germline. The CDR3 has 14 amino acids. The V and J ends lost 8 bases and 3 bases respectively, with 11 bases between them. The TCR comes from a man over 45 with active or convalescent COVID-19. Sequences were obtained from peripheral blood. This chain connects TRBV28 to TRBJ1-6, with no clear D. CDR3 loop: CASAFLHYNSPLHF. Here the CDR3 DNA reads TGTGCCAGCGCGTTTCTTCACTATAATTCACCCCTCCACTTT.